Shown below are 9 T cell receptor beta chains from a single sample sequenced in a study of T cells in Graves' hyperthyroidism and ophthalmopathy. Amplification of TCR beta CDR3 regions used RNA as the template. A first-round RT-PCR of the TCR CDR3 used the HTBI primer set. MiXCR, applied by TCRdb to the multiplex PCR reads, yields one record per CDR3 protein. The table lists more than 500,000 distinct CDR3 sequences, approximately 16% of them singletons. The sequencing input was blood. All receptors derive from a woman aged 25 to 39 with Graves' ophthalmopathy.

This clonotype has only a few counts. One junction end disagrees with the germline gene, perhaps due to a read error. The chain links TRBV7-2 to TRBJ2-2, with 7 bases matching TRBD1. The CDR3 length is 14 residues. Germline CDR1 and CDR2: SGHTA and FQGNSA. CDR3 residues: CVSNRDSYTGELFF. CDR3 DNA: TGTGTCAGCAACCGGGACAGCTACACCGGGGAGCTGTTTTTT.

This clonotype has only a few counts. The chain carries TRBV4-3 and TRBJ2-3; 8 bases line up with TRBD1. Losses at the gene ends were 4 bases for V and 0 bases for J; bases not matched to a gene: 6. The CDR3 extends over 16 amino acids. Germline V gene lookup returns CDR1 LGHNA and CDR2 YSLEER. The CDR3 DNA follows: TGCGCCAGCAGCCCGAACAGGGGGTCTAGCACAGATACGCAGTATTTT. Translated: CASSPNRGSSTDTQYF.

J is TRBJ2-2 and V is TRBV7-8; 12 bases are shared with TRBD2. Germline CDR1 reads SGHVS; CDR2 reads FQNEAQ. Germline trimming cut 5 bases from V and 5 bases from J; bases unmatched to any gene: 6. This CDR3 region has 16 residues. CDR3: CASSTLAGGQTGELFF. The CDR3 nucleotides are TGTGCCAGCAGCACACTAGCGGGAGGCCAAACCGGGGAGCTGTTTTTT.

This clonotype was counted a single time. One base away lies a much larger clone, so this may be a sequencing read error. The CDR3 sequence is CASSLYGLARGNEQYF. For the CDR3, the DNA is TGTGCCAGCAGCTTGTACGGGTTGGCCCGTGGTAATGAGCAGTACTTC. V and J are TRBV13 and TRBJ2-1; D remains unclear. The end of the DNA aligns better with TRBJ2-7, so the J call may be wrong. CDR3 length: 16 amino acids. Germline CDR1 reads PRHDT; CDR2 reads FYEKMQ (reference sequence).

The V gene is TRBV19, the J gene TRBJ2-7, with 7 bases lining up with TRBD1. Germline loops: CDR1 LNHDA, CDR2 SQIVND (reference sequence). This CDR3 has 13 residues. V dropped 7 bases and J dropped 3; count of bases not matched to a gene: 6. The CDR3 region has the DNA TGTGCCAGTACGGGACAGAGTGACTACGAGCAGTACTTC. Protein: CASTGQSDYEQYF.

Only one count was recorded for this clonotype. Possible read error: a much larger clone is one base away. The rearrangement joins TRBV18 to TRBJ1-3, with unresolved D. Trimming took off 2 bases at V and 0 bases at J, with 8 bases between the two ends. CDR1 KGHSH and CDR2 LQKENI come from the germline V gene. The CDR3 runs 15 residues. The CDR3 DNA follows: TGTGCCAGCTCACCAGCGGCTTCCTCTGGAAACACCATATATTTT. This gives the protein CASSPAASSGNTIYF.

A few counts support this clonotype. The V gene is TRBV5-1, the J gene TRBJ2-2; D uncertain. V lost 2 bases to trimming and J lost 5 bases, with 13 bases between them. In germline, CDR1 is SGHRS, CDR2 YFSETQ. The CDR3 totals 15 residues. CDR3 nucleotides: TGCGCCAGCAGCTTCATAAGCCATGTGACCGGGGAGCTGTTTTTT. Translation: CASSFISHVTGELFF. The full variable domain, in which reference TRBV5-1 and TRBJ2-2 provide the parts outside the CDR3, is KAGVTQTPRYLIKTRGQQVTLSCSPISGHRSVSWYQQTPGQGLQFLFEYFSETQRNKGNFPGRFSGRQFSNSRSEMNVSTLELGDSALYLCASSFISHVTGELFFGEGSRLTVL.

This clonotype was recorded a few times. The V gene is TRBV7-2, the J gene TRBJ2-5; D not resolved. With 1 base removed from V and 3 bases from J, the gap between germline ends came to 9 bases. CDR3 length: 14 amino acids. Germline V lookup: CDR1 SGHTA, CDR2 FQGNSA. DNA for the CDR3: TGTGCCAGCAGCTTAGTATCCAGTGAAGAGACCCAGTACTTC. Protein: CASSLVSSEETQYF.

There are many counts of this clonotype. The rearrangement uses TRBV18 and TRBJ1-1, with D perhaps TRBD1 (6 bases). V was trimmed by 0 bases and J by 1 base, leaving 9 bases between them. The CDR3 covers 15 residues. Germline lookup yields CDR1 KGHSH and CDR2 LQKENI. CDR3 sequence reads: CASSPPTGSNTEAFF. CDR3 sequence (DNA): TGTGCCAGCTCACCACCGACAGGATCGAACACTGAAGCTTTCTTT.